One T cell receptor (beta chain) is described in this entry. These data belong to a study of blood T cell repertoires in COVID-19. At the level of the study: Donors in the United States, Italy and Spain gave samples during acute or convalescent COVID-19. T cells, B-cell-depleted T cells, or PBMCs supplied cDNA or gDNA.

The CDR3 loop spans 15 amino acids. CDR1 and CDR2 (germline): SGHTA, FQGNSA. Trimming removed 4 bases at V and 4 bases at J, with 16 bases between. Authors' analysis steps: Amplifying reference gene primers gave estimates of nucleated cell counts. This table comes from immunoSEQ multiplex PCR, and its TCRdb copy is limited to in-frame clones, with some not included. The D gene and trimming were derived from the DNA, and the V and J assignments and clone size from that table. The table has fewer than 250,000 clones, 83% seen once. V is TRBV7-2 and J is TRBJ1-2; D remains ambiguous. This clonotype was obtained from a woman between 35 and 50 years old with active or convalescent COVID-19. The sample taken for sequencing was peripheral blood. The CDR3 spells CASSSQRTPGYGYTF. The CDR3 coding sequence is TGTGCCAGCAGCTCCCAAAGGACTCCTGGCTATGGCTACACCTTC.